A selection of T cell receptor beta chains follows, all from one sample in a study of CD8+ T cells in alopecia areata. The protocol was immunoSEQ multiplex PCR, while the TCRdb copy is restricted to in-frame clones and leaves out a portion. The table has around 190,000 clones, around 50% seen once. The sequencing sample was made of CD8+ T cells sorted from blood. All receptors come from a human donor in good health. The CDR3 runs from the conserved cysteine through the conserved F or W. D genes are given only for firm matches. Some rows have no size entry. The others give once, few or many, or a class for an expanded clone.

clone_size: .
v_call: TRBV29-1
j_call: TRBJ2-6
d_call: .
cdr3_nt: TGCAGCGTTCAGGACTCTGGGGCCAACGTCCTGACTTTC
cdr3_aa: CSVQDSGANVLTF

clone_size: .
v_call: TRBV9
j_call: TRBJ1-1
d_call: TRBD1
cdr3_nt: TGTGCCAGCAGCCCGCGGACAGGGCCCGAGAACACTGAAGCTTTCTTT
cdr3_aa: CASSPRTGPENTEAFF

clone_size: .
v_call: TRBV18
j_call: TRBJ2-7
d_call: .
cdr3_nt: TGTGCCAGCTCACCACCCATCTCAGCCTACGAGCAGTACTTC
cdr3_aa: CASSPPISAYEQYF

clone_size: .
v_call: TRBV6-5
j_call: TRBJ2-7
d_call: TRBD2
cdr3_nt: TGTGCCAGCAGTTACTCCGGACTAGCTTACGAGCAGTACTTC
cdr3_aa: CASSYSGLAYEQYF

clone_size: once
v_call: TRBV7-8
j_call: TRBJ2-5
d_call: TRBD2
cdr3_nt: TGTGCCAGCAGCGGAAGAGGGACTAGTGTACAAGAGACCCAGTACTTC
cdr3_aa: CASSGRGTSVQETQYF

clone_size: .
v_call: TRBV5-1
j_call: TRBJ1-2
d_call: TRBD1
cdr3_nt: TGCGCCAGCAGCGGACAGGACTATGGCTACACCTTC
cdr3_aa: CASSGQDYGYTF

clone_size: few
v_call: TRBV7-9
j_call: TRBJ1-1
d_call: .
cdr3_nt: TGTGCCAGCAGCTTACCCCGGGACACTGAAGCTTTCTTT
cdr3_aa: CASSLPRDTEAFF

clone_size: once
v_call: TRBV5-1
j_call: TRBJ1-2
d_call: .
cdr3_nt: TGCGCCAGCAGCTTGGGCACAGACGATGGCTACACCTTC
cdr3_aa: CASSLGTDDGYTF

clone_size: few
v_call: TRBV19
j_call: TRBJ1-1
d_call: .
cdr3_nt: TGTGCCAGTAGGGTCGGGACTGAAGCTTTCTTT
cdr3_aa: CASRVGTEAFF

clone_size: .
v_call: TRBV29-1
j_call: TRBJ1-1
d_call: .
cdr3_nt: TGCAGCGCACCCGACGGGTGGAACACTGAAGCTTTCTTT
cdr3_aa: CSAPDGWNTEAFF

clone_size: once
v_call: TRBV5-1
j_call: TRBJ1-2
d_call: .
cdr3_nt: TGCGCCAGCACCCAATCGACGGGGGTTAACTATGGCTACACCTTC
cdr3_aa: CASTQSTGVNYGYTF

clone_size: .
v_call: TRBV2
j_call: TRBJ1-3
d_call: .
cdr3_nt: TGTGCCAGCAGTGAGGGTTTGGAAGGTGGAAACACCATATATTTT
cdr3_aa: CASSEGLEGGNTIYF

clone_size: .
v_call: TRBV4-1
j_call: TRBJ1-1
d_call: .
cdr3_nt: TGCGCCAGCAGCCGAGACGGGCTCCGGGTGGGCACTGAAGCTTTCTTT
cdr3_aa: CASSRDGLRVGTEAFF

clone_size: few
v_call: TRBV25-1
j_call: TRBJ2-2
d_call: .
cdr3_nt: TGTGCCAGCGGCAGAGTCACCGGGGAGCTGTTTTTT
cdr3_aa: CASGRVTGELFF

clone_size: .
v_call: TRBV5-1
j_call: TRBJ2-7
d_call: TRBD1
cdr3_nt: TGCGCCAGCAGCTCCGGGACAGGCCTCTACGAGCAGTACTTC
cdr3_aa: CASSSGTGLYEQYF

clone_size: .
v_call: TRBV13
j_call: TRBJ1-5
d_call: TRBD1
cdr3_nt: TGTGCCAGCAGCGGGGGACAGGGTATAGGACAGCCCCAGCATTTT
cdr3_aa: CASSGGQGIGQPQHF

clone_size: .
v_call: TRBV29-1
j_call: TRBJ1-2
d_call: .
cdr3_nt: TGCAGCGTTGAATTCACTGAGAACTATGGCTACACCTTC
cdr3_aa: CSVEFTENYGYTF

clone_size: .
v_call: TRBV5-6
j_call: TRBJ2-6
d_call: .
cdr3_nt: TGTGCCAGCAGCTTCTGGGGCTCAGGGGCCAACGTCCTGACTTTC
cdr3_aa: CASSFWGSGANVLTF

clone_size: .
v_call: TRBV4-1
j_call: TRBJ2-1
d_call: .
cdr3_nt: TGCGCCAGCAGCCAAGTGGAAGCAGGTGTGTATGAGCAGTTCTTC
cdr3_aa: CASSQVEAGVYEQFF

clone_size: .
v_call: TRBV11-2
j_call: TRBJ2-7
d_call: TRBD1
cdr3_nt: TGTGCCAGCAGCAACTCGGCCCGGACAGGGCGGGAGCAGTACTTC
cdr3_aa: CASSNSARTGREQYF

clone_size: .
v_call: TRBV9
j_call: TRBJ2-2
d_call: TRBD2
cdr3_nt: TGTGCCAGCAGCGCCGGGACTACCCGTCTTACGAACACCGGGGAGCTGTTTTTT
cdr3_aa: CASSAGTTRLTNTGELFF

clone_size: .
v_call: TRBV4-1
j_call: TRBJ2-6
d_call: .
cdr3_nt: TGCGCCAGCAGCCCACCCAGCTCTGGGGCCAACGTCCTGACTTTC
cdr3_aa: CASSPPSSGANVLTF

clone_size: .
v_call: TRBV29-1
j_call: TRBJ2-1
d_call: TRBD2
cdr3_nt: TGCAGCCTATTGCCCCCCGCGGGAGATGAGCAGTTCTTC
cdr3_aa: CSLLPPAGDEQFF

clone_size: few
v_call: TRBV30
j_call: TRBJ1-2
d_call: .
cdr3_nt: TGTGCCTGGACCGAAGGGGGAAACTATGGCTACACCTTC
cdr3_aa: CAWTEGGNYGYTF

clone_size: .
v_call: TRBV4-1
j_call: TRBJ1-5
d_call: .
cdr3_nt: TGCGCCAGCAGCCAAGACGGTGCAGGGCGTCCTCAGCCCCAGCATTTT
cdr3_aa: CASSQDGAGRPQPQHF

clone_size: few
v_call: TRBV29-1
j_call: TRBJ2-6
d_call: .
cdr3_nt: TGCAGCGTTGAAGATTGGGCGGAAATTTCTGGGGCCAACGTCCTGACTTTC
cdr3_aa: CSVEDWAEISGANVLTF

clone_size: .
v_call: TRBV13
j_call: TRBJ2-1
d_call: TRBD2
cdr3_nt: TGTGCCAGCAGCTTAGGGGGGACTAATTACAATGAGCAGTTCTTC
cdr3_aa: CASSLGGTNYNEQFF

clone_size: .
v_call: TRBV5-4
j_call: TRBJ2-1
d_call: .
cdr3_nt: TGTGCCAGCAGCTTGGGAGGGTTTGCGGATGAGCAGTTCTTC
cdr3_aa: CASSLGGFADEQFF

clone_size: .
v_call: TRBV27
j_call: TRBJ1-5
d_call: TRBD1
cdr3_nt: TGTGCCAGCAGTAGACAGGGGAGCAATCAGCCCCAGCATTTT
cdr3_aa: CASSRQGSNQPQHF

clone_size: few
v_call: TRBV6-4
j_call: TRBJ2-3
d_call: TRBD2
cdr3_nt: TGTGCCAGCAGTGTCGCTAGCGGGGGAGCAGATACGCAGTATTTT
cdr3_aa: CASSVASGGADTQYF

clone_size: .
v_call: TRBV5-1
j_call: TRBJ2-5
d_call: .
cdr3_nt: TGCGCCAGCAGCTTGATGGAAGGGGAAGAGACCCAGTACTTC
cdr3_aa: CASSLMEGEETQYF

clone_size: .
v_call: TRBV4-2
j_call: TRBJ2-4
d_call: TRBD2
cdr3_nt: TGTGCCAGCAGCCTGACTAGCCCCCCAAACATTCAGTACTTC
cdr3_aa: CASSLTSPPNIQYF

clone_size: few
v_call: TRBV21-1
j_call: TRBJ2-7
d_call: .
cdr3_nt: TGTGCCAGCAGCATATCCGGGATTTCCTACGAGCAGTACTTC
cdr3_aa: CASSISGISYEQYF

clone_size: .
v_call: TRBV5-6
j_call: TRBJ2-7
d_call: .
cdr3_nt: TGTGCCAGCAGCCCGGCACCTGGGGGCGAGCAGTACTTC
cdr3_aa: CASSPAPGGEQYF

clone_size: .
v_call: TRBV10-3
j_call: TRBJ2-1
d_call: .
cdr3_nt: TGTGCCATCAGTGATAATGGGGGAACCTACAATGAGCAGTTCTTC
cdr3_aa: CAISDNGGTYNEQFF

clone_size: .
v_call: TRBV4-1
j_call: TRBJ2-3
d_call: .
cdr3_nt: TGCGCCAGCAGCCAAGAGGGGCCCGCGGGGGCCGACACAGATACGCAGTATTTT
cdr3_aa: CASSQEGPAGADTDTQYF

clone_size: .
v_call: TRBV7-9
j_call: TRBJ1-1
d_call: .
cdr3_nt: TGTGCCAGCAGCTTATGGCTGAACACTGAAGCTTTCTTT
cdr3_aa: CASSLWLNTEAFF

clone_size: few
v_call: TRBV5-4
j_call: TRBJ1-1
d_call: .
cdr3_nt: TGTGCCAGCAGCTTGGAGTCGAGCCCTGAAGCTTTCTTT
cdr3_aa: CASSLESSPEAFF

clone_size: .
v_call: TRBV4-1
j_call: TRBJ2-5
d_call: .
cdr3_nt: TGCGCCAGCAGCCAAAGCCCGGGATCCGAAGGGGCGACCCAGTACTTC
cdr3_aa: CASSQSPGSEGATQYF

clone_size: .
v_call: TRBV10-3
j_call: TRBJ2-3
d_call: TRBD2
cdr3_nt: TGTGCCATCAGTGAACGACTAGCGGGGGCGGATACGCAGTATTTT
cdr3_aa: CAISERLAGADTQYF

clone_size: few
v_call: TRBV7-9
j_call: TRBJ1-2
d_call: .
cdr3_nt: TGTGCCAGTCGCAGGGAGACCTATGGCTACACCTTC
cdr3_aa: CASRRETYGYTF

clone_size: .
v_call: TRBV7-8
j_call: TRBJ2-1
d_call: .
cdr3_nt: TGTGCCAGCAGCCTAACGACTTCCTACAATGAGCAGTTCTTC
cdr3_aa: CASSLTTSYNEQFF

clone_size: .
v_call: TRBV2
j_call: TRBJ2-5
d_call: TRBD2
cdr3_nt: TGTGCCAGCAGAGAACCTAGCGGGGTAGGGGAGACCCAGTACTTC
cdr3_aa: CASREPSGVGETQYF

clone_size: .
v_call: TRBV4-1
j_call: TRBJ2-1
d_call: .
cdr3_nt: TGCGCCAGCAGCCCCCTGGGGGACATGGGGGTTAATGAGCAGTTCTTC
cdr3_aa: CASSPLGDMGVNEQFF

clone_size: .
v_call: TRBV5-1
j_call: TRBJ2-7
d_call: TRBD1
cdr3_nt: TGCGCCAGCAGCTTGCTGGGACAGGAGGTCTACGAGCAGTACTTC
cdr3_aa: CASSLLGQEVYEQYF

clone_size: few
v_call: TRBV2
j_call: TRBJ2-5
d_call: TRBD1
cdr3_nt: TGTGCCAGCAGTCAGGGACAGGGTTTGCGGGAGACCCAGTACTTC
cdr3_aa: CASSQGQGLRETQYF

clone_size: .
v_call: TRBV28
j_call: TRBJ1-3
d_call: .
cdr3_nt: TGTGCCAGCGTAAGGGGATTTGCTGGAAACACCATATATTTT
cdr3_aa: CASVRGFAGNTIYF

clone_size: .
v_call: TRBV7-9
j_call: TRBJ2-4
d_call: .
cdr3_nt: TGTGCCAGCAGCTCCCCCGTCCCAGCCAAAAACATTCAGTACTTC
cdr3_aa: CASSSPVPAKNIQYF